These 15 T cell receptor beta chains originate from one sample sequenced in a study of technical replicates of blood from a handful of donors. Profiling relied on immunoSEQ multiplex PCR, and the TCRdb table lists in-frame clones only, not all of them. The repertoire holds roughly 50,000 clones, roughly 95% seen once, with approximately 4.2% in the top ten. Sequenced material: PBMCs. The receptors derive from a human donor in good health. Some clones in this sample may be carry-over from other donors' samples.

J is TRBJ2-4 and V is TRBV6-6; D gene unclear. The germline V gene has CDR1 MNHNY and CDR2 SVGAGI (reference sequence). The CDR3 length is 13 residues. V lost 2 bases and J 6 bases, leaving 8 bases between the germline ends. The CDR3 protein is CASSYPPGNIQYF. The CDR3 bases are TGTGCCAGCAGTTACCCTCCGGGAAACATTCAGTACTTC.

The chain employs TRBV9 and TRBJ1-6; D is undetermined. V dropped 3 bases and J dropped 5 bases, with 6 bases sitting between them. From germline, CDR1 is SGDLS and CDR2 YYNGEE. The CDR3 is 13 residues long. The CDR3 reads CASSELNNSPLHF. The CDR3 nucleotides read TGTGCCAGCAGCGAGCTGAATAATTCACCCCTCCACTTT.

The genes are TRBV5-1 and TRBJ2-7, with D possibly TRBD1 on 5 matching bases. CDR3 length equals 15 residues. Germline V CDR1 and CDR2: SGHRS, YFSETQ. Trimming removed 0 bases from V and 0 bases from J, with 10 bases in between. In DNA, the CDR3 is TGCGCCAGCAGCTTGGTGGCAGGGCTCTCCTACGAGCAGTACTTC. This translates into CASSLVAGLSYEQYF.

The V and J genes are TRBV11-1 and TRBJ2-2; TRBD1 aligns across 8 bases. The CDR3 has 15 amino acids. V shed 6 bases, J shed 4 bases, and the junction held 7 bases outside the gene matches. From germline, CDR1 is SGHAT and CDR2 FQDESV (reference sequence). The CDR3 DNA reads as TGTGCCAGCAGTCGTGGACAGGGAGGCACCGGGGAGCTGTTTTTT. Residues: CASSRGQGGTGELFF. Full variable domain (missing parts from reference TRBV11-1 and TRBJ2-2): EAEVAQSPRYKITEKSQAVAFWCDPISGHATLYWYRQILGQGPELLVQFQDESVVDDSQLPKDRFSAERLKGVDSTLKIQPAELGDSAMYLCASSRGQGGTGELFFGEGSRLTVL.

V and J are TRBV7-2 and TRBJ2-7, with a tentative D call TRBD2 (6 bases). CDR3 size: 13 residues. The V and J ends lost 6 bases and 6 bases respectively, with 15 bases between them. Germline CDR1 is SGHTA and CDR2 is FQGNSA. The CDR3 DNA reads TGTGCCAGCAGTCTGGGGATGGGGGGCGAGCAGTACTTC. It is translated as CASSLGMGGEQYF.

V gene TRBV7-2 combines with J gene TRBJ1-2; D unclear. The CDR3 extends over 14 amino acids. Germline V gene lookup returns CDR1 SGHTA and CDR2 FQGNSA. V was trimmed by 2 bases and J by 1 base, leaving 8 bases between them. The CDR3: CASSLNGNNYGYTF. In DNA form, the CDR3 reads TGTGCCAGCAGCTTAAACGGGAATAACTATGGCTACACCTTC.

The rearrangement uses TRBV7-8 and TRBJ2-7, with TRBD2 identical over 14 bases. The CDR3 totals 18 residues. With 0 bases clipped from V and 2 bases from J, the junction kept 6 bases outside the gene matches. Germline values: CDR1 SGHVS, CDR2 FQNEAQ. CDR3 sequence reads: CASSLAATSGRAPYEQYF. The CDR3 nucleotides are TGTGCCAGCAGCTTAGCCGCGACTAGCGGGAGGGCTCCCTACGAGCAGTACTTC.

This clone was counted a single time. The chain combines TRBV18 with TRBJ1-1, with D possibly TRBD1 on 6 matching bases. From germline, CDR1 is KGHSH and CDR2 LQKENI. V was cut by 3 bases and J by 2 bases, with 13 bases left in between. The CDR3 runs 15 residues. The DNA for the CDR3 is TGTGCCAGCTCACCGTGGGACATATCAAACACTGAAGCTTTCTTT. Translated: CASSPWDISNTEAFF.

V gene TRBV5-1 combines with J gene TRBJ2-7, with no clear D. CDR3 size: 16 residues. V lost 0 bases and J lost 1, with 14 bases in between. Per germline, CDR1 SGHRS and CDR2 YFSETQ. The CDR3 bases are TGCGCCAGCAGCTTGGGGGCAAGCATCAATTCCTACGAGCAGTACTTC. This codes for CASSLGASINSYEQYF.

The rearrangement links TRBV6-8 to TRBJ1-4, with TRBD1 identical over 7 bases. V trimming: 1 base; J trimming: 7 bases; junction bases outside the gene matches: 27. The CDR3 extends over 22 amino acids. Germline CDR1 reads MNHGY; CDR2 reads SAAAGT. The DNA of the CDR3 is TGTGCCAGCAGTTACTGTCCCTACCAGGGCGCAGGGGGGAAAGTAAGGGGTGAAAAACTGTTTTTT. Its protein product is CASSYCPYQGAGGKVRGEKLFF.

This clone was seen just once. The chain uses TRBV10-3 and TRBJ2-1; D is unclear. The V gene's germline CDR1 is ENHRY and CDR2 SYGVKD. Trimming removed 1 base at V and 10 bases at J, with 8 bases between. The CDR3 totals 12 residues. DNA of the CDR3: TGTGCCATCAGTGAGTGGTCAGGAGAGCAGTTCTTC. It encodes CAISEWSGEQFF.

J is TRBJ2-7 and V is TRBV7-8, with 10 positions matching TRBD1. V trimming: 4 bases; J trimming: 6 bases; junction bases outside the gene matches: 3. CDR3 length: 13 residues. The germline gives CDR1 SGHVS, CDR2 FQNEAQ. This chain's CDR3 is CASSWTGGGEQYF. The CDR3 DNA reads TGTGCCAGCAGCTGGACAGGGGGTGGCGAGCAGTACTTC.

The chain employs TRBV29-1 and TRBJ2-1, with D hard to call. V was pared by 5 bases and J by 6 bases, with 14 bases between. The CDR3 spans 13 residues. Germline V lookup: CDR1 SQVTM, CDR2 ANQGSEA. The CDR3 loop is CSVLPSPGNEQFF. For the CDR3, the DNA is TGCAGCGTTTTACCCTCCCCAGGCAATGAGCAGTTCTTC.

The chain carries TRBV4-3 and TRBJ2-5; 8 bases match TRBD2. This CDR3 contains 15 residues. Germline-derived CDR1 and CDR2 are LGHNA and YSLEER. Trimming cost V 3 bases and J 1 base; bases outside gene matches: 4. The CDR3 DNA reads TGCGCCAGCAGCCATGGACTAGCTGTCCAAGAGACCCAGTACTTC. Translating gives CASSHGLAVQETQYF.

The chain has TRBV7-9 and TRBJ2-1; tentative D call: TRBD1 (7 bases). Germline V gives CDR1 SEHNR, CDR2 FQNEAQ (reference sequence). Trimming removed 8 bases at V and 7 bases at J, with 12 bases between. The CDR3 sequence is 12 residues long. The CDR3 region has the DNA TGTGCCAGCGGATCAGGGGGGAATGAGCAGTTCTTC. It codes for CASGSGGNEQFF. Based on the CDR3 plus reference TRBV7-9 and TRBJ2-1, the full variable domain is DTGVSQNPRHKITKRGQNVTFRCDPISEHNRLYWYRQTLGQGPEFLTYFQNEAQLEKSRLLSDRFSAERPKGSFSTLEIQRTEQGDSAMYLCASGSGGNEQFFGPGTRLTVL.